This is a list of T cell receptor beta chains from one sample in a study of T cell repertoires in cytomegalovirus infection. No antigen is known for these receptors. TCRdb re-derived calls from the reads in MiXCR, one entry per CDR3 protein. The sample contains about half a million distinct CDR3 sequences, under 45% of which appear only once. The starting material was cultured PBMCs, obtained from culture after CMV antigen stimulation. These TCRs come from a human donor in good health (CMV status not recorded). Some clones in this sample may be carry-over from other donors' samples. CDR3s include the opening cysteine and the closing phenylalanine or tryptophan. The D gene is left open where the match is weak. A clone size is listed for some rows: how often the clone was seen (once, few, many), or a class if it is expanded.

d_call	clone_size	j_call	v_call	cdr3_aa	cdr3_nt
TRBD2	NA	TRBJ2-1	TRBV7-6	CASSQGGGSPYSYNEQFF	TGTGCCAGCAGTCAAGGTGGCGGGAGTCCCTACTCCTACAATGAGCAGTTCTTC
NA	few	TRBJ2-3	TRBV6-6	CASSQGGYTDTQYF	TGTGCCAGCAGTCAAGGGGGTTACACAGATACGCAGTATTTT
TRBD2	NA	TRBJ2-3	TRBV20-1	CSATRSGMLTDTQYF	TGCAGTGCTACCCGTAGCGGGATGCTCACAGATACGCAGTATTTT
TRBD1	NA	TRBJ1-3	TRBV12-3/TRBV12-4	CASSPQGTGNTIYF	TGTGCCAGCAGTCCACAGGGGACTGGAAACACCATATATTTT
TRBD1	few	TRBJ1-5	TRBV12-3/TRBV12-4	CASSIDREGAMGNQPQHF	TGTGCCAGCAGCATTGACAGGGAGGGGGCAATGGGCAATCAGCCCCAGCATTTT
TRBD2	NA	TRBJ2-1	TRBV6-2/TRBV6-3	CASSSSGSWHEQFF	TGTGCCAGCAGTTCTAGCGGGAGTTGGCATGAGCAGTTCTTC
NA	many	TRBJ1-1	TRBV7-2	CASSLAGGRYTEAFF	TGTGCCAGCAGCTTAGCGGGGGGACGGTACACTGAAGCTTTCTTT
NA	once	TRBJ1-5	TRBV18	CASSAQATVQPQHF	TGTGCCAGCTCAGCACAAGCCACGGTCCAGCCCCAGCATTTT
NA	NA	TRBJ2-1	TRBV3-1	CASSLTGNEQFF	TGTGCCAGCAGTCTCACAGGGAATGAGCAGTTCTTC
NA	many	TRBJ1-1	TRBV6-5	CASSRGNTEAFF	TGTGCCAGCAGCCGGGGGAACACTGAAGCTTTCTTT
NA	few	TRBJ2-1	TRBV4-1	CASSSPGLLYNEQFF	TGCGCCAGCAGCTCCCCGGGACTCCTATACAATGAGCAGTTCTTC
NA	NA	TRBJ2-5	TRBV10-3	CATKTDAIEETQYF	TGTGCCACCAAGACCGACGCCATAGAAGAGACCCAGTACTTC
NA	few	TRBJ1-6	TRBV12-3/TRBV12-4	CASSPRVGGNSPLHF	TGTGCCAGCAGTCCCAGGGTAGGGGGTAATTCACCCCTCCACTTT
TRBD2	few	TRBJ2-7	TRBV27	CASSLSPGGSEYF	TGTGCCAGCAGTTTATCTCCCGGGGGGAGCGAGTACTTC
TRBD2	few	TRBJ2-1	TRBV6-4	CASRRTSGRGEQFF	TGTGCCAGCAGAAGGACTAGCGGGAGGGGTGAGCAGTTCTTC
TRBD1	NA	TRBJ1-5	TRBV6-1	CASVRDRDQPQHF	TGTGCCAGCGTCCGGGACAGAGATCAGCCCCAGCATTTT
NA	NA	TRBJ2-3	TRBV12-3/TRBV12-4	CASNPGTDTQYF	TGTGCCAGCAACCCGGGCACAGATACGCAGTATTTT
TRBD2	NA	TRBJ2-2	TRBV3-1	CASSQVVSGITGELFF	TGTGCCAGCAGCCAAGTTGTTAGCGGGATCACCGGGGAGCTGTTTTTT
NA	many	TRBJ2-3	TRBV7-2	CASSLGVHTDTQYF	TGTGCCAGCAGCTTAGGGGTACACACAGATACGCAGTATTTT
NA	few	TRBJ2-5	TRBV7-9	CASSRGLKRDEAQYF	TGTGCCAGCAGTCGCGGACTAAAGAGGGACGAAGCCCAGTACTTC
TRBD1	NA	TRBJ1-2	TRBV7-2	CASSSKGAGLAGGYTF	TGTGCCAGCAGCTCCAAGGGGGCGGGGCTGGCGGGTGGCTACACCTTC
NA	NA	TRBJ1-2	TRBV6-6	CASSYSEEGSYGYTF	TGTGCCAGCAGTTACTCGGAGGAGGGGAGTTATGGCTACACCTTC
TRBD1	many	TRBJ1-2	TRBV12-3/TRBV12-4	CASSPGTENGYTF	TGTGCCAGCAGTCCCGGGACAGAAAATGGCTACACCTTC
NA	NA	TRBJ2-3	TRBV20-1	CSASVGRTDTQYF	TGCAGTGCTAGTGTGGGGCGCACAGATACGCAGTATTTT
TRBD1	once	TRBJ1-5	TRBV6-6	CASSYYDRGSNQPQHF	TGTGCCAGCAGTTACTATGACAGGGGTAGCAATCAGCCCCAGCATTTT
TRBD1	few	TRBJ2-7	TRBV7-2	CASSPDRDVLYEQYF	TGTGCCAGCAGCCCTGACAGGGACGTGCTCTACGAGCAGTACTTC
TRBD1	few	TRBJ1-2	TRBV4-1	CASSQVGGGHGYTF	TGCGCCAGCAGCCAAGTAGGGGGCGGTCATGGCTACACCTTC
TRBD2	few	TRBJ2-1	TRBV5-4	CASSKGLADPAHEQFF	TGTGCCAGCAGCAAGGGACTAGCGGATCCAGCGCATGAGCAGTTCTTC
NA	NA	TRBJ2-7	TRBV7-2	CASSSLGPAQSEQYF	TGTGCCAGCAGCTCCCTAGGGCCCGCCCAGTCCGAGCAGTACTTC
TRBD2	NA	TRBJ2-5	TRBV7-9	CASSLTKLAGGPTQYF	TGTGCCAGCAGCTTGACGAAACTAGCGGGGGGGCCGACCCAGTACTTC
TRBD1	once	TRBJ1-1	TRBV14	CASSHPTGQNTEAFF	TGTGCCAGCAGCCACCCGACAGGGCAGAACACTGAAGCTTTCTTT
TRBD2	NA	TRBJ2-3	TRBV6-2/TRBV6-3	CASSSRTSGRAPHGPDTQYF	TGTGCCAGCAGTTCTCGGACTAGCGGGAGGGCCCCCCATGGGCCAGATACGCAGTATTTT
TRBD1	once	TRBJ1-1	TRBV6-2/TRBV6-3	CASSAATGGDTEAFF	TGTGCCAGCAGTGCGGCGACAGGGGGGGACACTGAAGCTTTCTTT
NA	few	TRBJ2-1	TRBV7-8	CASSLGLYPRGNEQFF	TGTGCCAGCAGCTTAGGACTCTACCCTAGGGGTAATGAGCAGTTCTTC
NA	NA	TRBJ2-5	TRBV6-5	CASSYSTGNQETQYF	TGTGCCAGCAGTTACTCGACTGGGAACCAAGAGACCCAGTACTTC
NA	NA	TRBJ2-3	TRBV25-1	CASSPLGAVTDTQYF	TGTGCCAGCAGTCCCCTGGGAGCGGTCACAGATACGCAGTATTTT
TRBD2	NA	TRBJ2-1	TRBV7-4	CASSLAGRDAEQFF	TGTGCCAGCAGCTTAGCGGGGAGGGATGCTGAGCAGTTCTTC
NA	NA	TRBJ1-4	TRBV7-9	CASSLGSSINEKLFF	TGTGCCAGCAGCTTAGGCAGTTCCATTAATGAAAAACTGTTTTTT
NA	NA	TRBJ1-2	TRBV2	CASSDDWNYGYTF	TGTGCCAGCAGCGACGACTGGAACTATGGCTACACCTTC
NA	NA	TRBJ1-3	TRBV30	CAWSFTGNTIYF	TGTGCCTGGAGTTTCACGGGAAACACCATATATTTT
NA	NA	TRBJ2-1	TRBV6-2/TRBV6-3	CASSYTDGNEQFF	TGTGCCAGCAGTTACACGGACGGAAATGAGCAGTTCTTC
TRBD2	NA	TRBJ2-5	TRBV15	CATSSPRTREETQYF	TGTGCCACCAGCAGCCCCAGGACTAGGGAAGAGACCCAGTACTTC
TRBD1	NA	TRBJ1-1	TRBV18	CASSPSLPGTGKLNTEAFF	TGTGCCAGCTCACCCTCCCTACCTGGGACAGGGAAACTGAACACTGAAGCTTTCTTT
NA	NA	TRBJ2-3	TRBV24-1	CATSDFRDPTDTQYF	TGTGCCACCAGTGATTTCCGGGACCCGACAGATACGCAGTATTTT
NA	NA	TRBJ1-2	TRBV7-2	CASSPPPVYGYTF	TGTGCCAGCAGCCCCCCACCGGTCTATGGCTACACCTTC
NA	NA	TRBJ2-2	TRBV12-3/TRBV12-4	CASSSPGELFF	TGTGCCAGCAGTTCCCCCGGGGAGCTGTTTTTT
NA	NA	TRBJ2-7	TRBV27	CASRLGPAALYEQYF	TGTGCCAGCAGGTTAGGGCCAGCAGCCCTTTACGAGCAGTACTTC
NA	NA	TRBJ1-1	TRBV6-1	CASSEIGWGTEAFF	TGTGCCAGCAGTGAAATCGGATGGGGCACTGAAGCTTTCTTT
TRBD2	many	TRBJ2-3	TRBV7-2	CASRGGLAGRLGTQYF	TGTGCCAGCAGGGGGGGACTAGCGGGTCGTTTGGGTACGCAGTATTTT
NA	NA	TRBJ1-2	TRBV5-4	CASSLKGVEGYTF	TGTGCCAGCAGCTTGAAAGGGGTTGAAGGCTACACCTTC
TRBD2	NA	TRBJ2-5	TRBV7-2	CASTLSGRHQETQYF	TGTGCCAGCACCCTTAGCGGGAGGCACCAAGAGACCCAGTACTTC